These T cell receptor beta chains were read from a single sample in a study of naive and memory T cell subsets. Via MiXCR, TCRdb re-called the 5' RACE reads, giving one row per CDR3 protein. The sample holds over 25,000 distinct CDR3 sequences, approximately 20% seen once. The source is a female donor in good health. The CDR3 runs from the conserved cysteine through the conserved F or W. The order of the fields is CDR3 DNA, CDR3 protein, clone size, V gene, J gene, D gene. D genes are given only for firm matches. Size is stated for part of the rows, as once, few or many counts, or as a class when the clone is expanded.

DNA: TGCAGTGCTAGTTTCGCTAGCGGGGGGCGAGGATACAATGAGCAGTTCTTC; CDR3: CSASFASGGRGYNEQFF; size: few; V: TRBV20-1; J: TRBJ2-1; D: TRBD2
DNA: TGCGCCAGCAGACCTTCACTAGCGGGGGGCCTAGATACGCAGTATTTT; CDR3: CASRPSLAGGLDTQYF; size: medium-sized; V: TRBV5-1; J: TRBJ2-3; D: TRBD2
DNA: TGTGCCAGCAGTTTATTCCGGTGGGATACGCAGTATTTT; CDR3: CASSLFRWDTQYF; size: .; V: TRBV27; J: TRBJ2-3; D: .
DNA: TGTGCCAGTAGTATGGGCAGGGATCAGCCCCAGCATTTT; CDR3: CASSMGRDQPQHF; size: many; V: TRBV19; J: TRBJ1-5; D: .
DNA: TGCAGCGCCAGCCACGGTCCCAGAAGGGATGAAAAACTGTTTTTT; CDR3: CSASHGPRRDEKLFF; size: few; V: TRBV29-1; J: TRBJ1-4; D: .
DNA: TGTGCCAGCAGGATCGGGACTAGGGACACCGGGGAGCTGTTTTTT; CDR3: CASRIGTRDTGELFF; size: few; V: TRBV6-2/TRBV6-3; J: TRBJ2-2; D: TRBD2
DNA: TGTGCCACCAGCAGAGATGGGGCAACCGATGAAGCTTTCTTT; CDR3: CATSRDGATDEAFF; size: .; V: TRBV15; J: TRBJ1-1; D: .
DNA: TGCAGCGCCTTAAGCGTGGGGTACGAGCAGTACTTC; CDR3: CSALSVGYEQYF; size: many; V: TRBV29-1; J: TRBJ2-7; D: .
DNA: TGTGCCAGCAGACTTAGCGGGAGGGCCACAGATACGCAGTATTTT; CDR3: CASRLSGRATDTQYF; size: few; V: TRBV7-2; J: TRBJ2-3; D: TRBD2
DNA: TGCAGTGCTAGAACCCTCGCCGCCTCTAGCACAGATACGCAGTATTTT; CDR3: CSARTLAASSTDTQYF; size: few; V: TRBV20-1; J: TRBJ2-3; D: .
DNA: TGTGCCAGCAGCTTGCATCTAATCGGAGAGACCCAGTACTTC; CDR3: CASSLHLIGETQYF; size: medium-sized; V: TRBV11-2; J: TRBJ2-5; D: .
DNA: TGTGCCAGCAGCTCCGGGACTAGCGGGGGGGATACGCAGTATTTT; CDR3: CASSSGTSGGDTQYF; size: few; V: TRBV7-2; J: TRBJ2-3; D: TRBD2
DNA: TGTGCCTGGAACTCAGGGAACAATCAGCCCCAGCATTTT; CDR3: CAWNSGNNQPQHF; size: medium-sized; V: TRBV30; J: TRBJ1-5; D: .
DNA: TGTGCCAGTAGTATGATGACAGCTAGCACAGATACGCAGTATTTT; CDR3: CASSMMTASTDTQYF; size: many; V: TRBV19; J: TRBJ2-3; D: .
DNA: TGTGCCAGCAGTCAAGATGGCACAGATACGCAGTATTTT; CDR3: CASSQDGTDTQYF; size: few; V: TRBV6-5; J: TRBJ2-3; D: .
DNA: TGCAGCGCCCTCGGCATCCAAGAGACCCAGTACTTC; CDR3: CSALGIQETQYF; size: few; V: TRBV29-1; J: TRBJ2-5; D: .
DNA: TGTGCCAGCAGTTGGAAGAGGGACGCAGATACGCAGTATTTT; CDR3: CASSWKRDADTQYF; size: few; V: TRBV6-5; J: TRBJ2-3; D: .
DNA: TGTGCCAGCAGTTTACTCGGGACAGGGGCTCAAGAGACCCAGTACTTC; CDR3: CASSLLGTGAQETQYF; size: .; V: TRBV28; J: TRBJ2-5; D: TRBD1
DNA: TGTGCCATCCCGACTCCCTCCGCATCTTTAGGTGAGCAGTTCTTC; CDR3: CAIPTPSASLGEQFF; size: many; V: TRBV2; J: TRBJ2-1; D: .
DNA: TGCAGCGTTGAGGGCGGGAGGGCCCTTGGGCAGTTCTTC; CDR3: CSVEGGRALGQFF; size: few; V: TRBV29-1; J: TRBJ2-1; D: TRBD2
DNA: TGCAGCGTTGAACTTTTAGCGGGGGGGCATAATGAGCAGTTCTTC; CDR3: CSVELLAGGHNEQFF; size: few; V: TRBV29-1; J: TRBJ2-1; D: TRBD2
DNA: TGTGCCATCAGTGAGAGTATTTTAGAGACCCAGTACTTC; CDR3: CAISESILETQYF; size: .; V: TRBV10-3; J: TRBJ2-5; D: .
DNA: TGTGCCAGCAGTTACTCCATTGAGGGGTTATCCTACGAGCAGTACTTC; CDR3: CASSYSIEGLSYEQYF; size: .; V: TRBV6-2/TRBV6-3; J: TRBJ2-7; D: .
DNA: TGCAGCGTCCCAGGGTTACAAGGTGGCTACACCTTC; CDR3: CSVPGLQGGYTF; size: .; V: TRBV29-1; J: TRBJ1-2; D: .
DNA: TGTGCCAGCAGTTATTCAGGGGGCGCAGGTTCACCCCTCCACTTT; CDR3: CASSYSGGAGSPLHF; size: few; V: TRBV27; J: TRBJ1-6; D: TRBD1
DNA: TGTGCCATCAGCAGGGACGGACTAGCGGGAGTAGTTGAGCAGTTCTTC; CDR3: CAISRDGLAGVVEQFF; size: few; V: TRBV10-3; J: TRBJ2-1; D: TRBD2
DNA: TGTGCCAGCCATTATAGGGGGGAGCTGTTTTTT; CDR3: CASHYRGELFF; size: .; V: TRBV25-1; J: TRBJ2-2; D: .
DNA: TGTGCCAGTGGAATCACAGGGAGCGGCGGCTACACCTTC; CDR3: CASGITGSGGYTF; size: many; V: TRBV19; J: TRBJ1-2; D: .
DNA: TGTGCCAGCAGCCTCAGGGGGCCGACCTACAATGAGCAGTTCTTC; CDR3: CASSLRGPTYNEQFF; size: .; V: TRBV7-8; J: TRBJ2-1; D: TRBD1
DNA: TGCAGTGCTAGAGATCGAGTTTACTCGAACACTGAAGCTTTCTTT; CDR3: CSARDRVYSNTEAFF; size: few; V: TRBV20-1; J: TRBJ1-1; D: .
DNA: TGCAGTGCTAGTAGGTTGGGGGGGACTCAGCCCCAGCATTTT; CDR3: CSASRLGGTQPQHF; size: .; V: TRBV20-1; J: TRBJ1-5; D: .
DNA: TGTGCCAGCAAACCCGGGACTAGCGGGAGATGGGAGCAGTTCTTC; CDR3: CASKPGTSGRWEQFF; size: medium-sized; V: TRBV6-5; J: TRBJ2-1; D: TRBD2
DNA: TGTGCCAGCAGTGACGAGGGCGGCGGCACAGATACGCAGTATTTT; CDR3: CASSDEGGGTDTQYF; size: few; V: TRBV6-4; J: TRBJ2-3; D: .
DNA: TGTGCCAGCATAGGAATAGCGGGGTACAATGAGCAGTTCTTC; CDR3: CASIGIAGYNEQFF; size: medium-sized; V: TRBV7-9; J: TRBJ2-1; D: TRBD2
DNA: TGTGCCAGCAGTTACTCGACAGGATATGTTTACGAGCAGTACTTC; CDR3: CASSYSTGYVYEQYF; size: .; V: TRBV6-5; J: TRBJ2-7; D: .
DNA: TGCAGTGCTAGAAGTGGAAATCAGCCCCAGCATTTT; CDR3: CSARSGNQPQHF; size: few; V: TRBV20-1; J: TRBJ1-5; D: .
DNA: TGTGCCAGCAGTTGGAGAAGCGGGGGGGGTGGAGAGACCCAGTACTTC; CDR3: CASSWRSGGGGETQYF; size: many; V: TRBV7-2; J: TRBJ2-5; D: TRBD2
DNA: TGCAGTGCTAGCCCGGGGGGGGACACTGAAGCTTTCTTT; CDR3: CSASPGGDTEAFF; size: .; V: TRBV20-1; J: TRBJ1-1; D: .
DNA: TGTGCCACCAGCAGAGAAGAGGCAGGGCGTAGCAATCAGCCCCAGCATTTT; CDR3: CATSREEAGRSNQPQHF; size: medium-sized; V: TRBV15; J: TRBJ1-5; D: .